One sample yielded the 20 T cell receptor beta chains listed below, sequenced in a study of T cell responses to AZD1222 COVID-19 vaccine. The method was immunoSEQ multiplex PCR; TCRdb's version includes in-frame clones alone and lacks a portion of them. The sample holds 130,000 to 150,000 clones, roughly 88% seen once. The starting material was peripheral blood, obtained 28 days after the second AZD1222 dose. The receptors derive from an adult who received the AZD1222 COVID-19 vaccine.

This chain joins TRBV19 and TRBJ1-5, with 7 bases that match TRBD1. V shed 7 bases and J 0 bases; nucleotides not matched to a gene: 6. Germline V gene lookup returns CDR1 LNHDA and CDR2 SQIVND (reference sequence). The CDR3 extends over 15 amino acids. CDR3 sequence (DNA): TGTGCCAGTAATCTACAGGGGTCTAGCAATCAGCCCCAGCATTTT. This encodes CASNLQGSSNQPQHF.

The chain joins TRBV5-5 to TRBJ1-1; D is unclear. V was cut by 5 bases and J by 1 base, with 9 bases left in between. Germline V gives CDR1 SGHKS, CDR2 YYEKEE (reference sequence). This CDR3 region has 13 residues. DNA of the CDR3: TGTGCCAGCAGGATACAACCGAACACTGAAGCTTTCTTT. This encodes CASRIQPNTEAFF. Drawing the rest from reference TRBV5-5 and TRBJ1-1, the complete variable domain is DAGVTQSPTHLIKTRGQQVTLRCSPISGHKSVSWYQQVLGQGPQFIFQYYEKEERGRGNFPDRFSARQFPNYSSELNVNALLLGDSALYLCASRIQPNTEAFFGQGTRLTVV.

The chain is built from TRBV3-1 (or the pseudogene TRBV3-2) and TRBJ2-1, with 12 bases fitting TRBD2. The CDR3 covers 18 residues. J was trimmed by 5 bases and V by 4 bases; bases with no gene match: 12. Germline V gives CDR1 LGHDT, CDR2 YNNKEL (reference sequence). CDR3 region: CASSRLAGGPSMDNEQFF. CDR3 sequence (DNA): TGTGCCAGCAGCCGGCTAGCGGGAGGGCCCTCCATGGACAATGAGCAGTTCTTC.

The chain uses TRBV19 and TRBJ2-1; 8 bases match TRBD2. With V trimmed by 2 bases and J by 6 bases, 3 bases remained unmatched. Germline CDR1 reads LNHDA; CDR2 reads SQIVND (reference sequence). This CDR3 is built from 14 residues. The CDR3 here is CASSITGGRNEQFF. CDR3 sequence (DNA): TGTGCCAGTAGTATAACGGGAGGGCGCAATGAGCAGTTCTTC.

The chain employs TRBV11-3 and TRBJ2-7, with D tentatively TRBD1 or TRBD2 (7 bases each). Germline V gives CDR1 SGHNT, CDR2 YENEEA. The germline V and J ends were trimmed by 3 bases and 5 bases, with 14 bases remaining between them. The CDR3 length is 14 residues. The CDR3 loop reads CASSLGGGIDEQYF. The DNA for the CDR3 is TGTGCCAGCAGCTTGGGAGGGGGCATCGACGAGCAGTACTTC.

J is TRBJ1-2 and V is TRBV7-2; TRBD1 matches at 9 bases. The germline CDR1 and CDR2 sequences are SGHTA and FQGNSA. The CDR3 runs 14 residues. The V gene end was trimmed by 6 bases and the J gene end by 4 bases; junction bases not matched to a gene: 6. CDR3 DNA: TGTGCCAGCAGTTTGGACAGGGGCTCCTATGGCTACACCTTC. Its protein product is CASSLDRGSYGYTF.

As for this clone: The sample carries other DNA sequences with the same CDR3. The genes are TRBV6-5 and TRBJ1-3; 8 bases map to TRBD1. Trimming at V came to 5 bases and at J to 0 bases, leaving 3 bases not matched to a gene. Germline V gene data show CDR1 as MNHEY and CDR2 as SVGAGI. The CDR3 runs to 15 residues. The DNA of the CDR3 is TGTGCCAGCAGTCGTACAGGGGGCTCTGGAAACACCATATATTTT. This encodes CASSRTGGSGNTIYF.

The chain joins TRBV12-3 or TRBV12-4 to TRBJ1-6; D call uncertain. The ends were cut back, 3 bases at V and 4 bases at J, with 4 bases in the middle. This CDR3 is 13 amino acids long. The CDR3 is CASSLAYNSPLHF. In DNA form, the CDR3 reads TGTGCCAGCAGTTTGGCGTATAATTCACCCCTCCACTTT.

The rearrangement links TRBV7-8 to TRBJ1-1; 8 bases match TRBD1. CDR1 is SGHVS, CDR2 FQNEAQ, per germline. With V trimmed by 5 bases and J by 4 bases, 6 bases remained unmatched. The CDR3 is 14 amino acids. In DNA, the CDR3 is TGTGCCAGCAGCGTGGACAGGGTTGGCACTGAAGCTTTCTTT. Translated, it gives CASSVDRVGTEAFF.

The chain combines TRBV6-1 with TRBJ2-7; 8 nucleotides line up with TRBD2. The CDR3 covers 17 residues. From germline, CDR1 is MNHNS and CDR2 SASEGT. The junction had 9 bases not matched to a gene; V was cut back by 0 bases and J by 2 bases. CDR3 in amino acids: CASSEALAGGLAYEQYF. As DNA, the CDR3 is TGTGCCAGCAGTGAAGCCCTAGCGGGCGGTCTTGCCTACGAGCAGTACTTC.

The chain is built from TRBV19 and TRBJ1-1; TRBD1 matches 8 bases. This CDR3 is built from 14 residues. Germline loops: CDR1 LNHDA, CDR2 SQIVND (reference sequence). V shed 6 bases, J shed 6 bases, and the junction held 9 bases outside the gene matches. CDR3 bases: TGTGCCAGTAGCCATATTGGACAGGGCGCTGAAGCTTTCTTT. As protein: CASSHIGQGAEAFF.

The V and J genes are TRBV19 and TRBJ2-1; 15 bases are shared with TRBD2. The germline V gene encodes CDR1 LNHDA and CDR2 SQIVND (reference sequence). CDR3 length: 15 amino acids. The J segment lost 10 bases and the V segment lost 3 bases, leaving 4 bases of the junction unmatched. The CDR3 nucleotides are TGTGCCAGTAGTATCGGGACTAGCGGGAGGAACGAGCAGTTCTTC. It encodes CASSIGTSGRNEQFF.

This chain joins TRBV27 and TRBJ1-5; the D gene is possibly TRBD1 (6 bases). V dropped 9 bases and J dropped 4 bases, with 16 bases sitting between them. CDR1 MNHEY and CDR2 SMNVEV come from the germline V gene (reference sequence). The CDR3 contains 14 residues. CDR3 loop: CASRGRGTNQPQHF. In nucleotides, the CDR3 is TGTGCCAGTAGGGGCAGGGGAACGAATCAGCCCCAGCATTTT.

V gene TRBV27 combines with J gene TRBJ2-1; 9 positions agree with TRBD2. This CDR3 region has 18 residues. Per the germline V gene, CDR1 is MNHEY and CDR2 is SMNVEV (reference sequence). J lost 0 bases, V lost 6 bases, and 12 bases had no gene match. CDR3 region: CASSTILRAGGSYNEQFF. CDR3 sequence (DNA): TGTGCCAGCAGCACTATCCTCAGAGCGGGAGGCTCCTACAATGAGCAGTTCTTC.

The chain carries TRBV6-1 and TRBJ1-6; D remains unclear. This CDR3 has 13 amino acids. V was pared by 0 bases and J by 7 bases, with 4 bases between. In germline, CDR1 is MNHNS, CDR2 SASEGT. CDR3 in DNA: TGTGCCAGCAGTGAAGCGCAGAATTCACCCCTCCACTTT. Translating it yields CASSEAQNSPLHF.

The chain is built from TRBV5-5 and TRBJ2-7; D unclear. The ends were cut back, 0 bases at V and 0 bases at J, with 10 bases in the middle. The CDR3 loop spans 15 amino acids. CDR1 SGHKS and CDR2 YYEKEE come from the germline V gene (reference sequence). As DNA, the CDR3 is TGTGCCAGCAGCTTGGGCCCAGGACCCTCCTACGAGCAGTACTTC. Translating gives CASSLGPGPSYEQYF.

This chain links TRBV7-9 with TRBJ2-5, with D maybe TRBD1 (5 bases). V was pared by 7 bases and J by 1 base, with 13 bases between. The CDR3 sequence is 14 residues long. CDR1 and CDR2 from the germline V gene are SEHNR and FQNEAQ (reference sequence). CDR3 DNA sequence: TGTGCCAGCATCCCCGCAGGGTTCCAAGAGACCCAGTACTTC. Protein product: CASIPAGFQETQYF.

The chain is built from TRBV2 and TRBJ1-2; no clear D gene. Trimming took off 10 bases at V and 10 bases at J, with 19 bases between the two ends. Germline V gene sequence: CDR1 SNHLY, CDR2 FYNNEI. This CDR3 has 12 residues. The CDR3 region has the DNA TGTGCCACCTCTGCGGGGTTGGTGGACTACACCTTC. The encoded protein is CATSAGLVDYTF. Full variable domain (outside the CDR3, taken from reference TRBV2 and TRBJ1-2): EPEVTQTPSHQVTQMGQEVILRCVPISNHLYFYWYRQILGQKVEFLVSFYNNEISEKSEIFDDQFSVERPDGSNFTLKIRSTKLEDSAMYFCATSAGLVDYTFGSGTRLTVV.

This chain joins TRBV24-1 and TRBJ2-3; D might be TRBD2 (6 bases). Germline V lookup: CDR1 KGHDR, CDR2 SFDVKD. This CDR3 contains 15 residues. Trimming took 7 bases from V and 2 from J, leaving 15 bases between them. As DNA, the CDR3 is TGTGCCACCAGCGGGGGACCTTTATTCACAGATACGCAGTATTTT. This codes for CATSGGPLFTDTQYF.

This clone was counted between two and nine times. CDR3 nucleotides: TGTGCCAGTAAGACTAGCGGGGGACCCTCCTACGAGCAGTACTTC. As protein: CASKTSGGPSYEQYF. The V call is TRBV19, the J call TRBJ2-7, with TRBD2 identical over 12 bases. The germline V gene encodes CDR1 LNHDA and CDR2 SQIVND (reference sequence). The CDR3 has 15 amino acids. The J segment lost 0 bases and the V segment lost 7 bases, leaving 4 bases of the junction unmatched.